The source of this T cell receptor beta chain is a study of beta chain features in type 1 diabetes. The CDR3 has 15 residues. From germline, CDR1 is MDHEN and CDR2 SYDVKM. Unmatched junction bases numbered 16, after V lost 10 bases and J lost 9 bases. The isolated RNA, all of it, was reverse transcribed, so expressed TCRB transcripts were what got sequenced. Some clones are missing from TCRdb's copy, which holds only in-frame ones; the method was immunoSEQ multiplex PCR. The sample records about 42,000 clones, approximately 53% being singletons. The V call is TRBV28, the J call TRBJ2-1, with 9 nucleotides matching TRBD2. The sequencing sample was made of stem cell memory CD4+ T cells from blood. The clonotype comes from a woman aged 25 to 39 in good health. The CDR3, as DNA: TGTGCCACAGAGGATAGCGGGAGAAGGTTTAGTGAGCAGTTCTTC. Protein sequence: CATEDSGRRFSEQFF.